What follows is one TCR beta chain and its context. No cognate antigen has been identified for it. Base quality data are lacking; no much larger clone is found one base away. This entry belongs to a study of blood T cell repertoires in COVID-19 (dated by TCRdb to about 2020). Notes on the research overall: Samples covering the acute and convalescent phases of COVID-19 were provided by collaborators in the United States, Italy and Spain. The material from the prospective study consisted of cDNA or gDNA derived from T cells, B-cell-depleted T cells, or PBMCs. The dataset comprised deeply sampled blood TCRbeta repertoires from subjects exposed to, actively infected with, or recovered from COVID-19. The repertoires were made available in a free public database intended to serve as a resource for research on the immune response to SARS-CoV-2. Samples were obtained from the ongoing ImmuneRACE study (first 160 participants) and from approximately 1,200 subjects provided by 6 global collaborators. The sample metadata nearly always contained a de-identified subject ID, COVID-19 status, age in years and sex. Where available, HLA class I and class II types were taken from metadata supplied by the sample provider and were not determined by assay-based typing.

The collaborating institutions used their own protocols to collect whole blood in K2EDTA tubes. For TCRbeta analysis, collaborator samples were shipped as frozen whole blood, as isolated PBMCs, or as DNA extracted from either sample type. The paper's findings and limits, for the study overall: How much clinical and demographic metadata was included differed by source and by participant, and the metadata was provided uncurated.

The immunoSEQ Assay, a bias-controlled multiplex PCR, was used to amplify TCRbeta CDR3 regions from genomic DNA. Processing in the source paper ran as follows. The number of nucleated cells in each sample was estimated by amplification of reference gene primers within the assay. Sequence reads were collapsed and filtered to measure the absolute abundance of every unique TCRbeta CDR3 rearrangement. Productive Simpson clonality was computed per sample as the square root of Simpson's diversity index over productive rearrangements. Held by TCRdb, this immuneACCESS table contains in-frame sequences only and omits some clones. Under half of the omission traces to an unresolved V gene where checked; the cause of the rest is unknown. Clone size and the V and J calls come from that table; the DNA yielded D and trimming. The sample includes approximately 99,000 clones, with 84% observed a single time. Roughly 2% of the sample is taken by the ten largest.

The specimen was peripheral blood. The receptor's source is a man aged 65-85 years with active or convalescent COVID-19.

The CDR3 region has the sequence CASSRLAGAADTQYF. The sequenced DNA is TGTGCCAGCAGCCGACTAGCGGGGGCCGCAGATACGCAGTATTTT. The rearranged chain carries TRBV2 and TRBJ2-3; TRBD2 agrees with 12 junctional bases. Trimmed from V: 6 bases; trimmed from J: 4 bases; junction bases lacking a gene match: 5. The CDR3 has 15 amino acids, counting the end cysteine and phenylalanine. Left in the record is the CDR3 DNA by itself, 45 bases read in frame from the first base. The germline V gene gives CDR1 as SNHLY and CDR2 as FYNNEI.